This TCR beta chain emerged from a study of T cells after yellow fever vaccination. Study information: Preparation used SMART-Seq v4 Ultra Low Input for the low-cell-number fractions. Findings and limits, study-wide: Repertoires sorted by FACS could include abundant clonotypes that are contaminants from the bulk population.

TCRdb re-called the 5' RACE reads with MiXCR, one entry per CDR3 protein. Here the sample spans some 120,000 distinct CDR3 sequences, around 7.4% being singletons. Remarks on this clonotype: What it binds is not known.

Germline V CDR1 and CDR2: SNHLY, FYNNEI. V was clipped by 11 bases and J by 7 bases; unmatched bases: 9. The CDR3 is 14 amino acids. The receptor was isolated from a man aged 18 to 35 who received the YFV17D yellow fever vaccine. This sequence joins TRBV2 and TRBJ2-1; 12 bases are a match to TRBD1. The sample in question was CD4+ T cells sorted from PBMCs, obtained 10 to 11 days after the first yellow fever vaccination. The CDR3 DNA follows: TGTGCCGTTGGCCGGGACAGGGGGCAGAATGAGCAGTTCTTC. This encodes CAVGRDRGQNEQFF.